This record concerns one TCR beta chain sequence. What it recognizes is unknown. A much larger clone lies a single base off, so this may be a read error. This sample is drawn from a study of T-cell reconstitution after alpha-beta-depleted transplantation in children. Study-level points and caveats: Some patients' high day-60 TCRbeta diversity was traced to surviving recipient T cells and thymic progenitors. At around two months after transplant, the alpha-beta T cells were reportedly derived from several hundred expanded clones that came from non-depleted graft cells. T-cell counts and diversity at one year post-transplant came mainly from newly produced T cells.

Molecular barcoding with unique molecular identifiers was used for the TCRbeta library. One entry per CDR3 protein, called by TCRdb with MiXCR from the PCR reads. The table has 700,000 or so distinct CDR3 sequences, over 10% seen once. V gave up 6 bases and J gave up 11 bases, with 20 bases separating them. This CDR3 region has 14 residues. CDR1 is MDHEN and CDR2 is SYDVKM in the germline V gene. The TCR originated in a girl aged 2 to 10 with congenital amegakaryocytic thrombocytopenia, due to receive a stem cell transplant. The sequencing here drew on PBMCs, taken before TCRalphabeta/CD19-depleted stem cell transplant. The chain is built from TRBV28 and TRBJ2-1, with D perhaps TRBD1 (5 bases). The CDR3, as DNA: TGTGCCAGCAGCCCTTCCCCCAGGGTGGATAAGCAGTTCTTC. As protein: CASSPSPRVDKQFF.